This entry concerns a single T cell receptor (beta chain). These data come from a study of blood T cell repertoires in COVID-19. Study information: Researchers got acute and convalescent COVID-19 samples from the United States, Italy and Spain.

Sequencing used immunoSEQ multiplex PCR; TCRdb keeps in-frame clones, though not all of them. The sample contains around 65,000 clones, roughly 71% of which appear only once. The CDR3 sequence is 15 residues long. The trim removed 7 bases at V and 6 bases at J, leaving 11 bases unmatched. Looked up from germline, CDR1 is MNHNY and CDR2 is SVGAGI (reference sequence). This sequence joins TRBV6-6 and TRBJ1-2; 10 bases align to TRBD1. This TCR derives from a woman aged 45-65 years with active or convalescent COVID-19. Specimen: peripheral blood. In DNA form, the CDR3 reads TGTGCCAGCACATTCGGACAGGGGGGGCTGGATGGCTACACCTTC. It is translated as CASTFGQGGLDGYTF.